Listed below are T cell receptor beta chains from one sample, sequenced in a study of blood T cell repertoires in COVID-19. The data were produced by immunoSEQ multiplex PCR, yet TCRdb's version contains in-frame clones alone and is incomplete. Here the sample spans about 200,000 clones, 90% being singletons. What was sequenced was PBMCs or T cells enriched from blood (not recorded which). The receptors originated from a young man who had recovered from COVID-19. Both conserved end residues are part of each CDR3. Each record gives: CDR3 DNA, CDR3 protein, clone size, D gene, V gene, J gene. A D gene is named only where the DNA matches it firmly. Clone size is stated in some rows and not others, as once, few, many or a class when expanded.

DNA: TGTGCCACCAGTGATATAGGAGGGCACTATGGCTACACCTTC
CDR3: CATSDIGGHYGYTF
size: once
D: NA
V: TRBV24-1
J: TRBJ1-2

DNA: TGTGCCAGCAGCTTCCAACCAGGGTTAAGGGAGACCCAGTACTTC
CDR3: CASSFQPGLRETQYF
size: NA
D: NA
V: TRBV7-2
J: TRBJ2-5

DNA: TGTGCCAGCAGCTTAGCGTCCTACAATGAGCAGTTCTTC
CDR3: CASSLASYNEQFF
size: NA
D: NA
V: TRBV11-3
J: TRBJ2-1

DNA: TGTGCCAGCAGCCTAAGAGCGGTATCCGAGCAGTACTTC
CDR3: CASSLRAVSEQYF
size: once
D: NA
V: TRBV27
J: TRBJ2-7

DNA: TGTGCCACCAGCAGGGATAGCAATCAGCCCCAGCATTTT
CDR3: CATSRDSNQPQHF
size: NA
D: NA
V: TRBV24-1
J: TRBJ1-5

DNA: TGTGCCAGCAGTTTACTCGGTTCAGCCAAAAACATTCAGTACTTC
CDR3: CASSLLGSAKNIQYF
size: NA
D: NA
V: TRBV28
J: TRBJ2-4

DNA: TGTGCCAGCACCTTGCAGGGAAACACCGGGGAGCTGTTTTTT
CDR3: CASTLQGNTGELFF
size: NA
D: NA
V: TRBV3-1/TRBV3-2
J: TRBJ2-2

DNA: TGTGCCAGCAGCCCTCGTGGAGGCCAGGAGACCCAGTACTTC
CDR3: CASSPRGGQETQYF
size: NA
D: NA
V: TRBV9
J: TRBJ2-5

DNA: TGTGCCAGCAGCCAAGAACCGGACAGGGGGAGTGAAAAACTGTTTTTT
CDR3: CASSQEPDRGSEKLFF
size: few
D: TRBD1
V: TRBV4-2
J: TRBJ1-4

DNA: TGTGCCAGCAGTCGACAGGGGGCGGCAGATACGCAGTATTTT
CDR3: CASSRQGAADTQYF
size: NA
D: TRBD1
V: TRBV3-1/TRBV3-2
J: TRBJ2-3

DNA: TGTGCCAGCAGCTTCGACGGGTACACTGAAGCTTTCTTT
CDR3: CASSFDGYTEAFF
size: NA
D: NA
V: TRBV11-2
J: TRBJ1-1

DNA: TGTGCCAGCAGCTTAAGGGGGCCCATGAACACTGAAGCTTTCTTT
CDR3: CASSLRGPMNTEAFF
size: NA
D: TRBD1
V: TRBV5-4
J: TRBJ1-1

DNA: TGTGCCAGCAGCCCCATTTTTCGGGGGGCGAGTGGCTACACCTTC
CDR3: CASSPIFRGASGYTF
size: NA
D: NA
V: TRBV11-2
J: TRBJ1-2

DNA: TGTGCCAGCAGGACAGAGAATTCACCCCTCCACTTT
CDR3: CASRTENSPLHF
size: NA
D: NA
V: TRBV6-6
J: TRBJ1-6

DNA: TGTGCCAGCAGCCAAGGAGGGCTAGCGGGGATCTTTGGTGAGCAGTTCTTC
CDR3: CASSQGGLAGIFGEQFF
size: NA
D: TRBD2
V: TRBV14
J: TRBJ2-1

DNA: TGTGCCAGCTCACCGAGCTCCTATAATTCACCCCTCCACTTT
CDR3: CASSPSSYNSPLHF
size: NA
D: NA
V: TRBV18
J: TRBJ1-6

DNA: TGCAGCGTTGGGGACAGGGGTCTCGGCGAGCAGTACTTC
CDR3: CSVGDRGLGEQYF
size: few
D: TRBD1
V: TRBV29-1
J: TRBJ2-7

DNA: TGCAGCGTTGCGGGGTGGAACACTGAAGCTTTCTTT
CDR3: CSVAGWNTEAFF
size: NA
D: NA
V: TRBV29-1
J: TRBJ1-1

DNA: TGTGCCAGCAGCCAAGGGGGAACCCGGGACTACACCTTC
CDR3: CASSQGGTRDYTF
size: NA
D: NA
V: TRBV14
J: TRBJ1-2

DNA: TGCGCCAGCAGCCAATTCGGACAGGGTAACACTGAAGCTTTCTTT
CDR3: CASSQFGQGNTEAFF
size: NA
D: TRBD1
V: TRBV4-1
J: TRBJ1-1

DNA: TGTGCCAGCAGCCAAAAATTAGCGGGGGGGCTAGTCGAAACAGATACGCAGTATTTT
CDR3: CASSQKLAGGLVETDTQYF
size: NA
D: TRBD2
V: TRBV7-2
J: TRBJ2-3

DNA: TGCAGTGCTAGTGAGACAGGGGCTGGAAACACCATATATTTT
CDR3: CSASETGAGNTIYF
size: NA
D: TRBD1
V: TRBV20-1
J: TRBJ1-3

DNA: TGTGCCAGCAGCCCCCAGGGACAGGGGAGGACTGAAGCTTTCTTT
CDR3: CASSPQGQGRTEAFF
size: NA
D: TRBD1
V: TRBV7-9
J: TRBJ1-1

DNA: TGTGCCACCAGTGACCCTCTAGCGGGGTTCACAGATACGCAGTATTTT
CDR3: CATSDPLAGFTDTQYF
size: NA
D: TRBD2
V: TRBV24-1
J: TRBJ2-3

DNA: TGTGCCATTCGGACAGGGGTAAATAACTATGGCTACACCTTC
CDR3: CAIRTGVNNYGYTF
size: once
D: TRBD1
V: TRBV10-3
J: TRBJ1-2

DNA: TGCGCCAGCAGCCAAGCACGACTAGCGGGCTACGAGCAGTACTTC
CDR3: CASSQARLAGYEQYF
size: NA
D: TRBD2
V: TRBV4-1
J: TRBJ2-7

DNA: TGTGCCAGCAGCTTGGACCAGCGGGGATACAATGAGCAGTTCTTC
CDR3: CASSLDQRGYNEQFF
size: NA
D: TRBD2
V: TRBV5-4
J: TRBJ2-1

DNA: TGTGCCTGGAGTGGGGGACAGTTCTTGCGGGCTAATGAAAAACTGTTTTTT
CDR3: CAWSGGQFLRANEKLFF
size: NA
D: TRBD1
V: TRBV30
J: TRBJ1-4

DNA: TGTGCCTGGAGTGTTTTTGCGTCGCAGGGGGCGGGCGAGCAGTACTTC
CDR3: CAWSVFASQGAGEQYF
size: NA
D: TRBD1
V: TRBV30
J: TRBJ2-7

DNA: TGTGCCAGTAGCTTGGCGGGGGGTTCCTACGAGCAGTACTTC
CDR3: CASSLAGGSYEQYF
size: NA
D: TRBD2
V: TRBV19
J: TRBJ2-7

DNA: TGTGCCAGCGGTAGCGGGAACACAGATACGCAGTATTTT
CDR3: CASGSGNTDTQYF
size: NA
D: TRBD2
V: TRBV7-6
J: TRBJ2-3

DNA: TGCGCCAGCAGCCAAGAGGAGCGGGGGGGCTTCCAGGAGACCCAGTACTTC
CDR3: CASSQEERGGFQETQYF
size: few
D: TRBD2
V: TRBV4-1
J: TRBJ2-5

DNA: TGTGCCAGCAGCTCCACCGGGGGTAGCGGATTTCGGATTGTCGATGAGCAGTTCTTC
CDR3: CASSSTGGSGFRIVDEQFF
size: once
D: NA
V: TRBV7-9
J: TRBJ2-1

DNA: TGCGCCAGCAGCTTGGTTGGACAGGGCTATGGCTACACCTTC
CDR3: CASSLVGQGYGYTF
size: NA
D: TRBD1
V: TRBV5-1
J: TRBJ1-2

DNA: TGTGCCAGTGGAGGGGACACCGGGGAGCTGTTTTTT
CDR3: CASGGDTGELFF
size: once
D: NA
V: TRBV10-3
J: TRBJ2-2

DNA: TGTGCCTGGAACGTAGGGGGGGCGCGGGATGGCTACACCTTC
CDR3: CAWNVGGARDGYTF
size: NA
D: NA
V: TRBV30
J: TRBJ1-2

DNA: TGTGCCAGCAGCCCATATGGGGCTGGCAATCAGCCCCAGCATTTT
CDR3: CASSPYGAGNQPQHF
size: NA
D: NA
V: TRBV27
J: TRBJ1-5

DNA: TGTGCCAGCAGCCTACCCGTAGGGGGCCTTTTTGGCTACACCTTC
CDR3: CASSLPVGGLFGYTF
size: NA
D: TRBD1
V: TRBV5-4
J: TRBJ1-2

DNA: TGTGCCAGTTCGGAAGCGGGGGGGCCGGATACGCAGTATTTT
CDR3: CASSEAGGPDTQYF
size: NA
D: TRBD2
V: TRBV9
J: TRBJ2-3

DNA: TGTGCCAGCAGTGAAGGGGCGCCCCAGCATTTT
CDR3: CASSEGAPQHF
size: NA
D: NA
V: TRBV2
J: TRBJ1-5

DNA: TGTGCCAGCAGTTATTCGGGTCGGGAGACCCAGTACTTC
CDR3: CASSYSGRETQYF
size: NA
D: NA
V: TRBV6-5
J: TRBJ2-5

DNA: TGTGCCACCAGTGATTTCGGTAACACCGGGGAGCTGTTTTTT
CDR3: CATSDFGNTGELFF
size: NA
D: NA
V: TRBV24-1
J: TRBJ2-2

DNA: TGTGCCAGCAGTGAAGTAGCCGACCGGGTAGCGCATCACTACAATGAGCAGTTCTTC
CDR3: CASSEVADRVAHHYNEQFF
size: NA
D: NA
V: TRBV6-1
J: TRBJ2-1

DNA: TGTGCCACCAGCAGAGGCCAGAGGGCCAGCACAGATACGCAGTATTTT
CDR3: CATSRGQRASTDTQYF
size: NA
D: NA
V: TRBV15
J: TRBJ2-3

DNA: TGTGCCAGCAGCCATCGAACAGGGGGCGGAGGCACCGGGGAGCTGTTTTTT
CDR3: CASSHRTGGGGTGELFF
size: NA
D: TRBD1
V: TRBV7-2
J: TRBJ2-2

DNA: TGTGCCAGTAGTCTCGGGAGGGTTGAAAAACTGTTTTTT
CDR3: CASSLGRVEKLFF
size: NA
D: NA
V: TRBV19
J: TRBJ1-4

DNA: TGTGCCAGTCACGACCGCGGGAAAGGTACAGATACGCAGTATTTT
CDR3: CASHDRGKGTDTQYF
size: NA
D: NA
V: TRBV27
J: TRBJ2-3

DNA: TGTGCCAGCAGCGTTGGCGGGGGGCCTGGAAACACCATATATTTT
CDR3: CASSVGGGPGNTIYF
size: NA
D: NA
V: TRBV7-9
J: TRBJ1-3

DNA: TGTGCCAGCAGTGAAGAGACAGGGAAAGACGAAAAACTGTTTTTT
CDR3: CASSEETGKDEKLFF
size: NA
D: TRBD1
V: TRBV6-1
J: TRBJ1-4

DNA: TGTGCCACCAGTGACACAGGGGCCGGGACTAATGAAAAACTGTTTTTT
CDR3: CATSDTGAGTNEKLFF
size: NA
D: TRBD1
V: TRBV24-1
J: TRBJ1-4

DNA: TGTGCCAGGACCGCCGCGGGGGGGGCGAGAGCTGAAGCTTTCTTT
CDR3: CARTAAGGARAEAFF
size: NA
D: NA
V: TRBV2
J: TRBJ1-1

DNA: TGTGCCAGTAGCCAGGGGGCGGGGAACACTGAAGCTTTCTTT
CDR3: CASSQGAGNTEAFF
size: NA
D: TRBD1
V: TRBV19
J: TRBJ1-1

DNA: TGTGCCAGCATAAGCCTTTATAGCAATCAGCCCCAGCATTTT
CDR3: CASISLYSNQPQHF
size: NA
D: NA
V: TRBV21-1
J: TRBJ1-5

DNA: TGCGCCAGCAGTGGGACTCCCAGCTCCTACAATGAGCAGTTCTTC
CDR3: CASSGTPSSYNEQFF
size: once
D: NA
V: TRBV10-1
J: TRBJ2-1

DNA: TGTGCCAGCAGTACGGACAGGGGGCATGGCTACACCTTC
CDR3: CASSTDRGHGYTF
size: once
D: TRBD1
V: TRBV28
J: TRBJ1-2

DNA: TGTGCCAGCAGCCCCGACAGGGGGCGAGGGGAGACCCAGTACTTC
CDR3: CASSPDRGRGETQYF
size: NA
D: TRBD1
V: TRBV7-9
J: TRBJ2-5